This TCR beta chain was captured in a study of blood T cell repertoires in COVID-19. Across the whole study: Sites in the United States, Italy and Spain provided acute and convalescent COVID-19 samples. Nucleic acid was either cDNA or gDNA, and it came from T cells, B-cell-depleted T cells, or PBMCs.

Per the germline V gene, CDR1 is SGHVS and CDR2 is FNYEAQ. CDR3 size: 13 residues. Trimming cost V 2 bases and J 4 bases, with 9 bases left between them. Original processing notes: Amplification of reference gene primers provided the estimated nucleated cell counts. Using immunoSEQ multiplex PCR, the repertoire was profiled, and TCRdb retains in-frame clones only, with some absent. V and J calls and clone size come straight from that table; D and trimming were deduced from the DNA. The table lists approximately 250,000 clones, 86% of them singletons, with about 10% in the top ten. Sequencing was done on a sample of peripheral blood. This chain links TRBV7-6 with TRBJ2-7, with D maybe TRBD1 (5 bases). The receptor was derived from a middle-aged man with active or convalescent COVID-19. Written as DNA, the CDR3 is TGTGCCAGCAGCTTAAGTGACAGTTACGAGCAGTACTTC. Amino acid sequence: CASSLSDSYEQYF.